Below, 27 T cell receptor beta chains from the same sample are listed, as sequenced in a study of T cell repertoires in cytomegalovirus infection. Their antigens are not known. A single record per CDR3 protein comes from TCRdb applying MiXCR to the reads. The sample holds about 160,000 distinct CDR3 sequences; about a fifth are singletons and the top ten take roughly 25%. Sequencing used CD8+ T cells from cultured PBMCs, obtained from culture after CMV antigen stimulation. The source is a human donor in good health (CMV status not recorded). Some clones in this sample may be carry-over from other donors' samples.

This chain links TRBV12-5 with TRBJ2-1; D possibly corresponds to TRBD1 (5 bases). The CDR3 length is 15 residues. The V end was cut by 0 bases, the J end by 3 bases, with 9 bases between. Germline V lookup: CDR1 LGHNT, CDR2 FRNRAP. The CDR3 DNA reads TGTGCTAGTGGTTTGGTACGGACAAACTACAATGAGCAGTTCTTC. Translation gives CASGLVRTNYNEQFF.

This clonotype was recorded many times. This chain uses TRBV6-2 or TRBV6-3 with TRBJ1-1, with D possibly being TRBD1 (6 bases). This CDR3 has 18 amino acids. The germline gives CDR1 MNHEY, CDR2 SVGEGT. V was cut by 0 bases and J by 0 bases, with 17 bases left in between. The CDR3 DNA reads as TGTGCCAGCAGTTACTCGAAAGGCAGGGACACCATGAACACTGAAGCTTTCTTT. Residues: CASSYSKGRDTMNTEAFF.

This clonotype was seen more than once but under ten times. The chain is built from TRBV7-2 and TRBJ1-3; D is possibly TRBD1 (5 bases). Germline CDR1 reads SGHTA; CDR2 reads FQGNSA. V shed 1 base and J shed 3 bases, with 13 bases lying between them. The CDR3 loop spans 16 amino acids. In DNA, the CDR3 is TGTGCCAGCAGCTTAGATGGGGGGACCTTTGGAAACACCATATATTTT. This translates into CASSLDGGTFGNTIYF.

This chain uses TRBV29-1 with TRBJ2-1; the D is unclear. Trimming left V 0 bases short and J 1 base short, with 13 bases between. The germline gives CDR1 SQVTM, CDR2 ANQGSEA. The CDR3 spans 16 residues. In nucleotides, the CDR3 is TGCAGCGTTGAAGATCCCACCAGAAAGTCCTACAATGAGCAGTTCTTC. It codes for CSVEDPTRKSYNEQFF.

This clonotype was counted only a few times. J is TRBJ2-5 and V is TRBV27; 7 bases map to TRBD1. The trim removed 4 bases at V and 4 bases at J, leaving 3 bases unmatched. Germline CDR1 is MNHEY and CDR2 is SMNVEV (reference sequence). This CDR3 has 13 amino acids. In DNA form, the CDR3 reads TGTGCCAGCAGTTCCAGACAGGGAGAGACCCAGTACTTC. Translating it yields CASSSRQGETQYF.

The chain carries TRBV7-2 and TRBJ2-1, with TRBD1 matching over 7 bases. V shed 5 bases and J 0 bases; nucleotides not matched to a gene: 10. This CDR3 is 17 amino acids long. Germline assignment: CDR1 SGHTA and CDR2 FQGNSA. CDR3 nucleotides: TGTGCCAGCAGCAACAACAGGGGCTTTAGCTCCTACAATGAGCAGTTCTTC. Translation gives CASSNNRGFSSYNEQFF.

This sequence joins TRBV27 and TRBJ1-2, with 7 bases matching TRBD1. Germline loops: CDR1 MNHEY, CDR2 SMNVEV (reference sequence). This CDR3 is built from 14 residues. V shed 4 bases and J 4 bases; nucleotides not matched to a gene: 6. In nucleotides, the CDR3 is TGTGCCAGCAGTTCCTCCGGGACAGTCTATGGCTACACCTTC. Its protein is CASSSSGTVYGYTF.

The chain employs TRBV5-4 and TRBJ2-1; D is possibly TRBD2 (5 bases). The CDR3 has 13 amino acids. The V end lost 2 bases, the J end lost 6 bases, and 9 bases lay between the germline ends. Per the germline V gene, CDR1 is SGHNT and CDR2 is YYREEE (reference sequence). This chain's CDR3 is CASSLFTSNEQFF. The CDR3 nucleotides read TGTGCCAGCAGCTTATTTACTAGCAATGAGCAGTTCTTC. Full variable domain (remainder filled in from reference TRBV5-4 and TRBJ2-1): ETGVTQSPTHLIKTRGQQVTLRCSSQSGHNTVSWYQQALGQGPQFIFQYYREEENGRGNFPPRFSGLQFPNYSSELNVNALELDDSALYLCASSLFTSNEQFFGPGTRLTVL.

This clonotype was observed a few times. This chain uses TRBV7-2 with TRBJ1-6, with a possible D match to TRBD1 (6 bases). The CDR3 runs 16 residues. CDR1 is SGHTA, CDR2 FQGNSA, per germline. Trimming stripped 5 bases from V and 6 bases from J, with 17 bases between. The CDR3 region is CASSPRGGAVNSPLHF. As DNA, the CDR3 is TGTGCCAGCAGCCCCCGGGGGGGGGCAGTTAATTCACCCCTCCACTTT. Variable domain in full (rest from reference TRBV7-2 and TRBJ1-6): GAGVSQSPSNKVTEKGKDVELRCDPISGHTALYWYRQSLGQGLEFLIYFQGNSAPDKSGLPSDRFSAERTGGSVSTLTIQRTQQEDSAVYLCASSPRGGAVNSPLHFGNGTRLTVT.

This chain connects TRBV27 to TRBJ1-1, with D uncertain. CDR3 size: 13 residues. Trimming removed 3 bases at V and 1 base at J, with 6 bases between. CDR1 and CDR2 from the germline V gene are MNHEY and SMNVEV (reference sequence). The DNA for the CDR3 is TGTGCCAGCAGTTTTGGAACGAACACTGAAGCTTTCTTT. Protein: CASSFGTNTEAFF.

This clonotype was seen a handful of times. The rearrangement links TRBV7-6 to TRBJ1-1; D unresolved. V lost 0 bases to trimming and J lost 1 base, with 6 bases between them. CDR1 and CDR2 from the germline V gene are SGHVS and FNYEAQ. This CDR3 has 14 residues. Here the CDR3 reads CASSLAEANTEAFF. The CDR3 nucleotides are TGTGCCAGCAGCTTAGCGGAAGCGAACACTGAAGCTTTCTTT.

This clonotype was counted between two and nine times. The chain couples TRBV6-6 to TRBJ1-6; possible D gene TRBD1, 5 bases. The V and J ends lost 5 bases and 9 bases respectively, with 23 bases between them. Germline CDR1 is MNHNY and CDR2 is SVGAGI (reference sequence). CDR3 length: 17 amino acids. The DNA of the CDR3 is TGTGCCAGCAGTAATACGGGAGGGGCAGGGTGGTTTTCACCCCTCCACTTT. This codes for CASSNTGGAGWFSPLHF.

This clonotype was detected many times. The chain links TRBV7-8 to TRBJ1-1; no clear D. Per germline, CDR1 SGHVS and CDR2 FQNEAQ. The germline V and J ends were trimmed by 2 bases and 1 base, with 11 bases remaining between them. The CDR3 runs 15 residues. CDR3 coding DNA: TGTGCCAGCAGCTTAATCGGCACAACGAACACTGAAGCTTTCTTT. Translated: CASSLIGTTNTEAFF.

J is TRBJ1-5 and V is TRBV6-6, with D hard to call. CDR3 length: 15 amino acids. V gave up 8 bases and J gave up 3 bases, with 17 bases separating them. Germline lookup yields CDR1 MNHNY and CDR2 SVGAGI (reference sequence). The chain's CDR3 is CASCSTPGFNQPQHF. The CDR3 nucleotides read TGTGCCAGCTGCTCCACTCCCGGATTCAATCAGCCCCAGCATTTT.

This clonotype showed up just a few times. The chain couples TRBV6-2 or TRBV6-3 to TRBJ2-7; 9 bases are a match to TRBD1. CDR1 is MNHEY and CDR2 is SVGEGT in the germline V gene. This CDR3 has 16 amino acids. V shed 2 bases, J shed 2 bases, and the junction held 7 bases outside the gene matches. The CDR3 region is CASSYVGTGSPYEQYF. In DNA, the CDR3 is TGTGCCAGCAGTTACGTCGGGACAGGGTCCCCCTACGAGCAGTACTTC.

V usage is TRBV6-2 or TRBV6-3 and J usage is TRBJ1-1, with no clear D. The V end was cut by 7 bases, the J end by 5 bases, with 14 bases between. Germline V gene sequence: CDR1 MNHEY, CDR2 SVGEGT. This CDR3 is built from 13 residues. For the CDR3, the DNA is TGTGCCAGCAAGATTGGGGTTGGGACTGAAGCTTTCTTT. Encoded protein: CASKIGVGTEAFF.

The chain carries TRBV7-9 and TRBJ2-7; perhaps TRBD1 as D (6 bases). The CDR3 totals 16 residues. CDR1 is SEHNR, CDR2 FQNEAQ, per germline (reference sequence). The V end was cut by 1 base, the J end by 4 bases, with 17 bases between. CDR3 DNA sequence: TGTGCCAGCAGCTTAGTTGGGGGCCACCTGACTTACGAGCAGTACTTC. Protein sequence: CASSLVGGHLTYEQYF.

Here the CDR3 reads CASVAGYNEQFF. The CDR3 DNA follows: TGTGCCAGCGTTGCAGGCTACAATGAGCAGTTCTTC. This sequence joins TRBV6-2 or TRBV6-3 and TRBJ2-1; D unresolved. The CDR3 loop spans 12 amino acids. V was pared by 8 bases and J by 3 bases, with 8 bases between. CDR1 is MNHEY and CDR2 is SVGEGT in the germline V gene.

V gene TRBV7-6 combines with J gene TRBJ1-1; 8 nucleotides agree with TRBD1. CDR1 and CDR2 from the germline V gene are SGHVS and FNYEAQ. The J segment lost 1 base and the V segment lost 4 bases, leaving 8 bases of the junction unmatched. The CDR3 is 16 amino acids. The DNA for the CDR3 is TGTGCCAGCAGCTCACCCAGGGGGCATGGGAACACTGAAGCTTTCTTT. Translation: CASSSPRGHGNTEAFF.

This clonotype was seen a handful of times. This chain joins TRBV6-2 or TRBV6-3 and TRBJ2-1; the D gene is possibly TRBD1 (6 bases). V shed 0 bases and J shed 1 base, with 19 bases lying between them. The CDR3 is 19 residues long. Germline CDR1 reads MNHEY; CDR2 reads SVGEGT. The CDR3 sequence is CASSYSYRVAARSYNEQFF. The CDR3, as DNA: TGTGCCAGCAGTTACTCATACAGGGTCGCTGCACGGTCCTACAATGAGCAGTTCTTC.

The gene calls are TRBV7-2 and TRBJ1-4, with D perhaps TRBD1 (6 bases). CDR1 and CDR2 from the germline V gene are SGHTA and FQGNSA. This CDR3 comprises 15 residues. Trimming pared 4 bases from V and 7 bases from J, leaving 16 bases between. CDR3 sequence reads: CASSSVQGLSEKLFF. The CDR3 bases are TGTGCCAGCAGCTCGGTACAGGGACTCAGTGAAAAACTGTTTTTT.

The genes are TRBV7-2 and TRBJ1-1; 8 positions agree with TRBD1. The CDR3 consists of 17 residues. The germline V gene encodes CDR1 SGHTA and CDR2 FQGNSA. V was pared by 5 bases and J by 4 bases, with 15 bases of the junction left unmatched. CDR3 in DNA: TGTGCCAGCAGCCTCAGGGGGCAGGGGGCGAGTCGCACTGAAGCTTTCTTT. Its translation is CASSLRGQGASRTEAFF.

This chain links TRBV7-2 with TRBJ2-1; perhaps D is TRBD1 or TRBD2 (7 bases each). Germline V gives CDR1 SGHTA, CDR2 FQGNSA. The length of the CDR3 is 14 residues. The V end lost 6 bases, the J end lost 7 bases, and 16 bases lay between the germline ends. CDR3 loop: CASRHRGAGNEQFF. The CDR3 DNA reads as TGTGCCAGCAGACACAGGGGAGCGGGGAATGAGCAGTTCTTC.

This clonotype was counted between two and nine times. The CDR3 DNA follows: TGTGCCAGCAGTAAACAGGAACCTAATGAAAAACTGTTTTTT. Protein: CASSKQEPNEKLFF. The chain uses TRBV6-8 and TRBJ1-4; D perhaps matches TRBD1 (5 bases). The germline V gene encodes CDR1 MNHGY and CDR2 SAAAGT. Trimming left V 5 bases short and J 3 bases short, with 10 bases between. The length of the CDR3 is 14 residues.

The J gene is TRBJ1-1, the V gene TRBV7-8, with D possibly TRBD1 on 6 matching bases. Trimming stripped 5 bases from V and 3 bases from J, with 10 bases between. The CDR3 runs 13 residues. The germline CDR1 and CDR2 sequences are SGHVS and FQNEAQ. The CDR3 loop reads CASSLPGDTEAFF. In nucleotides, the CDR3 is TGTGCCAGCAGCCTCCCAGGGGACACTGAAGCTTTCTTT.

V usage is TRBV12-3 or TRBV12-4 and J usage is TRBJ1-1; TRBD1 matches at 12 bases. V gave up 3 bases and J gave up 6 bases; unmatched junction bases: 5. The length of the CDR3 is 15 residues. The CDR3 region has the DNA TGTGCCAGCAGTTTCTTGGGACAGGGGGCTTCTGAAGCTTTCTTT. Its protein is CASSFLGQGASEAFF.

This clonotype occurred a few times. This chain connects TRBV20-1 to TRBJ2-1, with 9 bases matching TRBD2. CDR1 and CDR2 from the germline V gene are DFQATT and SNEGSKA (reference sequence). V gave up 1 base and J gave up 1 base; unmatched junction bases: 11. The CDR3 length is 18 residues. CDR3 amino acids: CSARGRRGGGDSYNEQFF. The CDR3, as DNA: TGCAGTGCTAGAGGGCGACGTGGCGGGGGGGATTCCTACAATGAGCAGTTCTTC.